The rows below give T cell receptor beta chains drawn from one sample of a study of T cells in Graves' hyperthyroidism and ophthalmopathy. TCRdb re-analysed the multiplex PCR reads in MiXCR, keeping a single row per CDR3 protein. The table lists around 450,000 distinct CDR3 sequences, 15% to 18% of them singletons. Sequencing used blood. These receptors all come from a woman in her late teens or twenties with Graves' hyperthyroidism. Each CDR3 is given with its conserved first and last residue. Each record gives: V gene, J gene, clone size, D gene, CDR3 DNA, CDR3 protein. The D gene is left open where the match is weak. The size field is filled for only some rows; it gives once, few, many or a size class.

V: TRBV19
J: TRBJ1-5
size: many
D: .
DNA: TGTGCCAGTGCTATGACAGACAATCAGCCCCAGCATTTT
CDR3: CASAMTDNQPQHF

V: TRBV7-9
J: TRBJ2-3
size: few
D: .
DNA: TGTGCCAGCAGCAAAGAGAACGGGGGCACAGATACGCAGTATTTT
CDR3: CASSKENGGTDTQYF

V: TRBV12-3/TRBV12-4
J: TRBJ1-5
size: many
D: .
DNA: TGTGCCAGCAGACTTAGGGGGGGGCATCAGCCCCAGCATTTT
CDR3: CASRLRGGHQPQHF

V: TRBV2
J: TRBJ1-3
size: many
D: .
DNA: TGTGCCAGCAGTGTAAGGACAAGGGTGGCCTCTGGAAACACCATATATTTT
CDR3: CASSVRTRVASGNTIYF

V: TRBV6-1
J: TRBJ2-7
size: many
D: TRBD1
DNA: TGTGCCTGCCGGGACAGGGGGGCCTACGAGCAGTACTTC
CDR3: CACRDRGAYEQYF

V: TRBV5-5
J: TRBJ2-4
size: few
D: .
DNA: TGTGCCAGCAGCTGGATCCAGGGGATCACCTTTCTAGCCAAAAACATTCAGTACTTC
CDR3: CASSWIQGITFLAKNIQYF

V: TRBV9
J: TRBJ2-3
size: many
D: .
DNA: TGTGCCAGCAGCGTAGCCGGAGGGGGAATCACAGATACGCAGTATTTT
CDR3: CASSVAGGGITDTQYF

V: TRBV12-3/TRBV12-4
J: TRBJ1-3
size: many
D: .
DNA: TGTGCCAGCAGTTTAACGTTTCGAGACACCATATATTTT
CDR3: CASSLTFRDTIYF

V: TRBV12-3/TRBV12-4
J: TRBJ2-1
size: many
D: TRBD2
DNA: TGTGCCAGCACCTGGGGCGGGAGGGCCAATGAGCAGTTCTTC
CDR3: CASTWGGRANEQFF

V: TRBV6-1
J: TRBJ1-2
size: many
D: .
DNA: TGTGCCAGCAGTCCGAGACAGACCAACTATGGCTACACCTTC
CDR3: CASSPRQTNYGYTF

V: TRBV20-1
J: TRBJ2-1
size: .
D: TRBD2
DNA: TGCAGTGCTAGAGATGGGACTAGCGGGAGCTCCTACAATGAGCAGTTCTTC
CDR3: CSARDGTSGSSYNEQFF

V: TRBV6-5
J: TRBJ1-2
size: few
D: TRBD1
DNA: TGTGCCAGCAGTTACTCGATGGGCAGGGGGCTCGGCTATGGCTACACCTTC
CDR3: CASSYSMGRGLGYGYTF

V: TRBV4-1
J: TRBJ2-4
size: few
D: TRBD2
DNA: TGCGCCAGCAGCACGAGCGGGGGGGCAGGTAAAAACATTCAGTACTTC
CDR3: CASSTSGGAGKNIQYF

V: TRBV20-1
J: TRBJ2-3
size: .
D: TRBD2
DNA: TGCAGTGCAACCCACCGCGGGAGGGGGTTCACAGATACGCAGTATTTT
CDR3: CSATHRGRGFTDTQYF

V: TRBV5-4
J: TRBJ2-7
size: .
D: .
DNA: TGTGCCAGCAGCTTGGGTAGGCACGAGCAGTACTTC
CDR3: CASSLGRHEQYF

V: TRBV20-1
J: TRBJ1-4
size: .
D: TRBD1
DNA: TGCAGTGCTCCACAACAGGGGGCCGCGGGTGGGAAACTGTTTTTT
CDR3: CSAPQQGAAGGKLFF

V: TRBV7-8
J: TRBJ1-1
size: many
D: .
DNA: TGTGCCAGCAGCTTATCGGGGGCGTCCACTGAAGCTTTCTTT
CDR3: CASSLSGASTEAFF

V: TRBV14
J: TRBJ1-1
size: .
D: .
DNA: TGTGCCAGCAGCCGGCGCAGGGAAACTGAAGCTTTCTTT
CDR3: CASSRRRETEAFF

V: TRBV2
J: TRBJ2-1
size: .
D: .
DNA: TGTGCCAGCAGTGACCCTATGAGGGGGGCATCCTACAATGAGCAGTTCTTC
CDR3: CASSDPMRGASYNEQFF

V: TRBV7-9
J: TRBJ2-1
size: few
D: .
DNA: TGTGCCAGCAACCGATTTCGGGACTACAATGAGCAGTTCTTC
CDR3: CASNRFRDYNEQFF

V: TRBV10-3
J: TRBJ1-5
size: few
D: .
DNA: TGTGCCATCAGTGAAGCCCCAAGTGGCAATCAGCCCCAGCATTTT
CDR3: CAISEAPSGNQPQHF

V: TRBV6-1
J: TRBJ2-7
size: .
D: .
DNA: TGTGCCAGCAGTGAGGGACATAGCTACGAGCAGTACTTC
CDR3: CASSEGHSYEQYF

V: TRBV5-1
J: TRBJ1-1
size: many
D: .
DNA: TGCGCCAGCAGCTTGGTGGGCCATAACACTGAAGCTTTCTTT
CDR3: CASSLVGHNTEAFF

V: TRBV30
J: TRBJ1-2
size: many
D: .
DNA: TGTGCCTGGAGTGGGGCAGCCCTCGACACGGCAACCACCTTC
CDR3: CAWSGAALDTATTF

V: TRBV5-1
J: TRBJ2-7
size: many
D: .
DNA: TGCGCCAGCAGTATCGGACCCGACTACGAGCAGTACTTC
CDR3: CASSIGPDYEQYF

V: TRBV20-1
J: TRBJ2-3
size: many
D: .
DNA: TGCAGTGCTAGAGACGGGACGGTTAGCACAGATACGCAGTATTTT
CDR3: CSARDGTVSTDTQYF

V: TRBV5-1
J: TRBJ1-1
size: many
D: TRBD1
DNA: TGCGCCAGCAGCGTAGAACAGGGGGCCAAGACTGAAGCTTTCTTT
CDR3: CASSVEQGAKTEAFF

V: TRBV27
J: TRBJ1-5
size: many
D: .
DNA: TGTGCCAGCAGTCCTATTCCAGGGTACAATCAGCCCCAGCATTTT
CDR3: CASSPIPGYNQPQHF

V: TRBV12-3/TRBV12-4
J: TRBJ1-5
size: many
D: .
DNA: TGTGCCTGCGACCAGGGATATAGCAATCAGCCCCAGCATTTT
CDR3: CACDQGYSNQPQHF

V: TRBV7-9
J: TRBJ2-1
size: many
D: .
DNA: TGTGCCAGCAGCTTAAGCTCAGGGGACGGGATTCTTAATGAGCAGTTCTTC
CDR3: CASSLSSGDGILNEQFF

V: TRBV14
J: TRBJ1-6
size: .
D: .
DNA: TGTGCCAGCAGCCTCCCCGGCAGCCTTTCACCCCTCCACTTT
CDR3: CASSLPGSLSPLHF

V: TRBV5-1
J: TRBJ2-5
size: many
D: .
DNA: TGCGCCAGCAGCCTATCAACTGGACAACAAGAGACCCAGTACTTC
CDR3: CASSLSTGQQETQYF

V: TRBV27
J: TRBJ1-6
size: .
D: .
DNA: TGTGCCAGCAGTACTGCGCATCTAGCTTCACCCCTCCACTTT
CDR3: CASSTAHLASPLHF

V: TRBV24-1
J: TRBJ2-5
size: many
D: .
DNA: TGTGCCACCAGTGATTTGCTAGAGACCCAGTACTTC
CDR3: CATSDLLETQYF

V: TRBV12-3/TRBV12-4
J: TRBJ2-3
size: many
D: TRBD2
DNA: TGTGCCAGCAGTCCCGGTCGAAAAACTAGCGCAGATACGCAGTATTTT
CDR3: CASSPGRKTSADTQYF

V: TRBV2
J: TRBJ2-7
size: many
D: .
DNA: TGTGCCAGCAGTGAGGGACGGTCGGCTGCTGGGTACGAGCAGTACTTC
CDR3: CASSEGRSAAGYEQYF

V: TRBV19
J: TRBJ1-3
size: few
D: .
DNA: TGTGCCAGTAGTGCACAGGTCCGCTCTGGAAACACCATATATTTT
CDR3: CASSAQVRSGNTIYF

V: TRBV11-1
J: TRBJ2-7
size: many
D: .
DNA: TGTGCCAGCAGCCGCCTACAGGGACCCTACGAGCAGTACTTC
CDR3: CASSRLQGPYEQYF

V: TRBV30
J: TRBJ2-3
size: many
D: .
DNA: TGTGCCTGGAGGGCAGGTTCCGGGGTTAGCACAGATACGCAGTATTTT
CDR3: CAWRAGSGVSTDTQYF

V: TRBV6-1
J: TRBJ2-7
size: many
D: .
DNA: TGTGCCAGCAGTGAATATGACAGCGCCTACGAGCAGTACTTC
CDR3: CASSEYDSAYEQYF